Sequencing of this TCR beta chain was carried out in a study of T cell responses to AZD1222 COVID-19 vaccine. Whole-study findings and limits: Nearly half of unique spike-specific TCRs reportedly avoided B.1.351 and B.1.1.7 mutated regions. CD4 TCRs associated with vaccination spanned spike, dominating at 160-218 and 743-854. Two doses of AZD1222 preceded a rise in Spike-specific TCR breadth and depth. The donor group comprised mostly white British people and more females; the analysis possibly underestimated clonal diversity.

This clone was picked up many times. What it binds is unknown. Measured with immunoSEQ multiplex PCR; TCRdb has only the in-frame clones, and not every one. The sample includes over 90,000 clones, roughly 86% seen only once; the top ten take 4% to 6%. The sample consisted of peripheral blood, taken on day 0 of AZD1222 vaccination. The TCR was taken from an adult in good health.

CDR3 DNA sequence: TGTGCCAGCAGCCTCGCCGGGACTAGGCACGAGCAGTACTTC. Protein product: CASSLAGTRHEQYF. The chain links TRBV7-2 to TRBJ2-7; 8 bases fit TRBD2. The CDR3 contains 14 residues. Unmatched junction bases numbered 8, after V lost 5 bases and J lost 5 bases. The germline gives CDR1 SGHTA, CDR2 FQGNSA.